In its sample, the clone carrying this T cell receptor beta chain was seen a few times. Its target is unknown. CDR1 and CDR2 (germline): MNHEY, SVGEGT. The V end lost 4 bases, the J end lost 1 base, and 7 bases lay between the germline ends. The CDR3 runs to 13 residues. TCRdb analysed the 5' RACE reads with MiXCR anew, one entry per CDR3 protein. This table holds just over 150,000 distinct CDR3 sequences, roughly 28% found once. This sample stems from a study of T-cell memory formation after mild COVID-19. Study-level results: There were some responding clones in pre-infection memory, which suggested that cross-reactive memory had joined. Second-wave clones that peaked on day 37 lacked confirmed SARS-CoV-2 specificity. For contracting clones, CD4+ ones sat mainly in CM and EM, CD8+ in EMRA. There was a balanced CD4/CD8 profile in clones contracting day 15 to 85, and later expanders leaned CD4+.

Material: PBMCs or a T cell subset sorted from them (not recorded which). The chain links TRBV6-2 or TRBV6-3 to TRBJ1-2; D not certain. The receptor's source is an adult woman who had mild COVID-19 (a few samples of this study predate the infection). Cell type and time point are not known. The CDR3, as DNA: TGTGCCAGCAGTTCCGGGAGTAACTATGGCTACACCTTC. Translation: CASSSGSNYGYTF.